Listed below are T cell receptor beta chains from one sample, sequenced in a study of blood T cell repertoires in COVID-19. Measured with immunoSEQ multiplex PCR; TCRdb has only the in-frame clones, and not every one. The repertoire holds roughly 120,000 clones, with over 60% as singletons. The sample taken for sequencing was peripheral blood. Every receptor here comes from a human donor in a cohort sampled during active COVID-19. Each CDR3 is given with its conserved first and last residue.

v_gene	j_gene	CDR3aa
TRBV15	TRBJ1-3	CATSRDRVSGNTIYF
TRBV11-2	TRBJ2-7	CASSLGTGAYEQYF
TRBV4-2	TRBJ2-7	CASSRFRQGYEQYF
TRBV9	TRBJ2-2	CASSVPSGSGELFF
TRBV6-5	TRBJ2-5	CASSPSGQETQYF
TRBV9	TRBJ1-1	CASSPWGGQTEAFF
TRBV7-9	TRBJ2-7	CASSLSSSYEQYF
TRBV5-6	TRBJ2-7	CASSLLGPSYEQYF
TRBV10-1	TRBJ1-1	CASSPPGGTEAFF
TRBV14	TRBJ2-7	CASSLGQGPIYEQYF
TRBV3-1/TRBV3-2	TRBJ2-5	CASNQQTPPRETQYF
TRBV7-6	TRBJ1-1	CASSPEMWGEAFF
TRBV2	TRBJ2-7	CASREGMGEQYF
TRBV13	TRBJ2-7	CASSLAGRGPSYEQYF
TRBV30	TRBJ1-5	CAWSKPGGQPQHF
TRBV5-1	TRBJ1-2	CASSSSDNRVYGYTF
TRBV11-2	TRBJ2-7	CASSLGTGEGHEQYF
TRBV9	TRBJ1-1	CASSVGPSAEAFF
TRBV27	TRBJ1-1	CASSFGTGNTEAFF
TRBV5-5	TRBJ2-3	CASSLGTVYF
TRBV9	TRBJ1-2	CASSTSTAGYGYTF
TRBV23-1	TRBJ2-7	CASSQRTSEIYEQYF
TRBV24-1	TRBJ2-1	CATSEHTSGNYNEQFF
TRBV7-3	TRBJ2-3	CASSLGGPADTQYF
TRBV7-9	TRBJ1-1	CASSFAQGEAFF
TRBV4-2	TRBJ2-7	CASSQDVGDGTSDEQYF
TRBV27	TRBJ1-1	CASSLKGTGVEAFF
TRBV19	TRBJ1-6	CASSIGQGGNSPLHF
TRBV27	TRBJ1-1	CASSLVQGEAEAFF
TRBV6-6	TRBJ1-2	CASSYVRGAQDGYTF
TRBV5-4	TRBJ2-1	CASSLPGGSYNEQFF
TRBV6-5	TRBJ1-2	CASRDITNYGYTF
TRBV7-9	TRBJ1-3	CASSLAGTTGNTIYF
TRBV7-9	TRBJ1-2	CASSPQDFGYTF
TRBV5-4	TRBJ2-5	CASSLGGLAGSAQYF
TRBV24-1	TRBJ2-1	CATSDSTGSGGQSYNEQFF
TRBV29-1	TRBJ1-2	CSVETEGSDYGYTF
TRBV18	TRBJ2-1	CASSPRRGNNEQFF
TRBV4-1	TRBJ1-4	CASSQLGQGILNEKLFF
TRBV4-1	TRBJ2-1	CASSQGQRDRGRSYNEQFF
TRBV5-4	TRBJ2-5	CASSLTGVGETQYF
TRBV5-4	TRBJ1-2	CASSLAGRLGYGYTF
TRBV6-5	TRBJ1-2	CASSSEGAYGYTF
TRBV4-1	TRBJ1-2	CASSQDTAGRGYTF
TRBV25-1	TRBJ1-3	CASSDPGILGNTIYF
TRBV2	TRBJ1-1	CASSGPGQSQYNTEAFF
TRBV10-3	TRBJ1-1	CAIRGRQENTEAFF
TRBV4-2	TRBJ2-1	CASSLDLSSYNEQFF
TRBV7-3	TRBJ2-3	CASSPSGATTDTQYF
TRBV7-9	TRBJ1-2	CASSVDSNYGYTF
TRBV18	TRBJ2-7	CASSPGTGRDEQYF